Listed below are T cell receptor beta chains from one sample, sequenced in a study of breast tumors, draining lymph nodes, adjacent tissues. TCRdb re-called the multiplex PCR reads through MiXCR, storing one row per CDR3 protein. The repertoire holds more than 15,000 distinct CDR3 sequences, with roughly 43% as singletons. The specimen sequenced was breast tumor tissue. All receptors come from a female donor with breast cancer. Some clones in this sample may be carry-over from other donors' samples. The CDR3 runs from the conserved cysteine through the conserved F or W. The order of the fields is CDR3 protein, V gene, J gene.

cdr3_aa: CAGRTSGSSYEQYF; v_call: TRBV10-3; j_call: TRBJ2-7
cdr3_aa: CASSLDLYNEQFF; v_call: TRBV5-5; j_call: TRBJ2-1
cdr3_aa: CASSAGLAGVEQYF; v_call: TRBV7-4; j_call: TRBJ2-7
cdr3_aa: CASKPRGQGTEKLFF; v_call: TRBV2; j_call: TRBJ1-4
cdr3_aa: CAGRTKGREEQYF; v_call: TRBV10-3; j_call: TRBJ2-7
cdr3_aa: CVSRLAGGTDTQYF; v_call: TRBV5-1; j_call: TRBJ2-3
cdr3_aa: CASSLRVRGETQYF; v_call: TRBV6-2/TRBV6-3; j_call: TRBJ2-5
cdr3_aa: CASSQDRGIRYF; v_call: TRBV4-3; j_call: TRBJ2-4
cdr3_aa: CASSLLAGGYNEQFF; v_call: TRBV5-6; j_call: TRBJ2-1
cdr3_aa: CASSLGQGPKETQYF; v_call: TRBV3-1; j_call: TRBJ2-5
cdr3_aa: CASSSREPVKTQYF; v_call: TRBV18; j_call: TRBJ2-5
cdr3_aa: CASSQDISDYNEQFF; v_call: TRBV4-1; j_call: TRBJ2-1
cdr3_aa: CASSDQVNTEAFF; v_call: TRBV2; j_call: TRBJ1-1
cdr3_aa: CASSTNNRGSGYTF; v_call: TRBV7-9; j_call: TRBJ1-2
cdr3_aa: CASSKASGSLNEQFF; v_call: TRBV19; j_call: TRBJ2-1
cdr3_aa: CASSPRTSGAEQYF; v_call: TRBV6-6; j_call: TRBJ2-7
cdr3_aa: CASSPGLPADTQYF; v_call: TRBV7-9; j_call: TRBJ2-3
cdr3_aa: CASSLGQGLNYGYPF; v_call: TRBV7-9; j_call: TRBJ1-2